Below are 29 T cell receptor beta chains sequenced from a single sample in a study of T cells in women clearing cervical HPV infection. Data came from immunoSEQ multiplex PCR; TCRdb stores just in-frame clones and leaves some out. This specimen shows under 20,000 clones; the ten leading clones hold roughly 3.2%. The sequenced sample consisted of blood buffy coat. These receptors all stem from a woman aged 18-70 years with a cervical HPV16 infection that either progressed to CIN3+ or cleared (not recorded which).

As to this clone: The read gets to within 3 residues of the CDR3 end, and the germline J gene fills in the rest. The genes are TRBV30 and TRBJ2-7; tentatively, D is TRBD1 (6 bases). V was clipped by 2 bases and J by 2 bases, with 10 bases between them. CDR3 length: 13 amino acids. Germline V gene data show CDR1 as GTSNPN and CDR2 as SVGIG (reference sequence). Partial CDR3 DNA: TGTGCCTGGAGTCCCGGACAGACCTACGAG. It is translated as CAWSPGQTYE. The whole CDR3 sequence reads CAWSPGQTYEQYF.

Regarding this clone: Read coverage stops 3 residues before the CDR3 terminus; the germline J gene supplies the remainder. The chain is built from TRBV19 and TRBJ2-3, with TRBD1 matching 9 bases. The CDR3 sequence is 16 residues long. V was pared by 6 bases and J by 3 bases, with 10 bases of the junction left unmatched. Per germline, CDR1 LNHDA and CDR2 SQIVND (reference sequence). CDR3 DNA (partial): TGTGCCAGTAGGCTGACCGCGGGACAGGGAACAGATACG. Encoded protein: CASRLTAGQGTDT. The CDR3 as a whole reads CASRLTAGQGTDTQYF.

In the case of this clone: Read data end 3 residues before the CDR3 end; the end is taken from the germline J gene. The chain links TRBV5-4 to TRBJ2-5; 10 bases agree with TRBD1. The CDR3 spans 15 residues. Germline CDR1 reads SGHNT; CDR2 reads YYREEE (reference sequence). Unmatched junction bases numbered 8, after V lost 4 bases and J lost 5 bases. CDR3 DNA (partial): TGTGCCAGCAGCCCCGCCCGGACAGGGGGGGAGACC. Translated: CASSPARTGGET. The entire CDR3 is CASSPARTGGETQYF.

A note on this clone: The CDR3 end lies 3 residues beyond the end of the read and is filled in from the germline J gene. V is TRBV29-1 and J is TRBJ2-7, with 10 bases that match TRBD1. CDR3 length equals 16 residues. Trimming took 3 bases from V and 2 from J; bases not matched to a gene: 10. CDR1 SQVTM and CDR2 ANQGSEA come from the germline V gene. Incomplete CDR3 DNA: TGCAGCGTTGAGTGGCGCGACAGGGGGCGCACCTACGAG. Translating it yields CSVEWRDRGRTYE. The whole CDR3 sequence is CSVEWRDRGRTYEQYF.

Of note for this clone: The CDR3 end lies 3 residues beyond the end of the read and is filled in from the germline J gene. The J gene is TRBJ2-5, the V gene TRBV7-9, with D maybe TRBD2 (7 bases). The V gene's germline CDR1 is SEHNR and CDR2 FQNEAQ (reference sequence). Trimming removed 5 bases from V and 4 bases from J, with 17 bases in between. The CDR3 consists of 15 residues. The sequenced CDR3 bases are TGTGCCAGCAGCGGGGGGGGCTCGACGGGAGAGACC. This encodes CASSGGGSTGET. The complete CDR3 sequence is CASSGGGSTGETQYF.

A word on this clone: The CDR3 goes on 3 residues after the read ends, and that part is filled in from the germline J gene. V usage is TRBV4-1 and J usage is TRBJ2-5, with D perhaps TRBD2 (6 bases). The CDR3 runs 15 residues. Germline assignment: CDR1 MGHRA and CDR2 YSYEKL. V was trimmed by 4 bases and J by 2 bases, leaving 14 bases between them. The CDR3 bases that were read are TGCGCCAGCAGCCGACTAGGAACGGGGCAAGAGACC. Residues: CASSRLGTGQET. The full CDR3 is CASSRLGTGQETQYF.

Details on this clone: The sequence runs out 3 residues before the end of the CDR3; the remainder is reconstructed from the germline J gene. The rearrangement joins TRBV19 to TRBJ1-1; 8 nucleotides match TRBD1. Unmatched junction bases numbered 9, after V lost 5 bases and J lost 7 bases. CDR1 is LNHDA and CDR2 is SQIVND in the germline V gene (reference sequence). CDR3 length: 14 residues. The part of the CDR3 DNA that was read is TGTGCCAGTAGTGACAGGGGTGAGGGCATTGAA. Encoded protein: CASSDRGEGIE. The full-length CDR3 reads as CASSDRGEGIEAFF.

Here the CDR3 reads CASRQGANEKLFF. Incomplete CDR3 DNA: TGTGCCAGCCGACAGGGGGCTAATGAAAAA. The V and J genes are TRBV7-9 and TRBJ1-4; the match to TRBD1 covers 9 bases. The read falls 3 residues short of the CDR3 end, and the missing part is taken from the germline J gene. Germline CDR1 is SEHNR and CDR2 is FQNEAQ (reference sequence). Unmatched junction bases numbered 1, after V lost 8 bases and J lost 3 bases. The CDR3 contains 13 residues.

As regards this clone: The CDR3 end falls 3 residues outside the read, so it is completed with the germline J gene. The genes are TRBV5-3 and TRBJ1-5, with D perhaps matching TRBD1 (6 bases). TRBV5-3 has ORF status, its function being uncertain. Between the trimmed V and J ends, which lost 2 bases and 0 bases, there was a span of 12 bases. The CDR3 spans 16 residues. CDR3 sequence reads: CARSLQQGYSNQPQHF. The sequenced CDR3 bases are TGTGCCAGAAGCTTACAGCAGGGGTATAGCAATCAGCCC.

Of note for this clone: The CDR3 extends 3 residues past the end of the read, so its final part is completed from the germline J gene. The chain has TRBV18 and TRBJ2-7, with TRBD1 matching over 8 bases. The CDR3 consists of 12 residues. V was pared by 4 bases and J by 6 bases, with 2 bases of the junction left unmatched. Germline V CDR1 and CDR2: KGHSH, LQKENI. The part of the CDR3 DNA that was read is TGTGCCAGCTCACGACAGGGGCGCGAG. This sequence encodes CASSRQGRE. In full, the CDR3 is CASSRQGREQYF.

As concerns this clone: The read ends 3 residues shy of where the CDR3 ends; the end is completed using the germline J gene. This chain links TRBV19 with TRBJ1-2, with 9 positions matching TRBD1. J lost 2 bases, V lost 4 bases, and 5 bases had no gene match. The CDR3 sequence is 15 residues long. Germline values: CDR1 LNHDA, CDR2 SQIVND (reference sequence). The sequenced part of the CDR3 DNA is TGTGCCAGTAGTAGGGGACAGGGAAACAACTATGGC. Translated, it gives CASSRGQGNNYG. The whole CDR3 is CASSRGQGNNYGYTF. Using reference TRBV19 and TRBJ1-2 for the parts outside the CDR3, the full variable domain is DGGITQSPKYLFRKEGQNVTLSCEQNLNHDAMYWYRQDPGQGLRLIYYSQIVNDFQKGDIAEGYSVSREKKESFPLTVTSAQKNPTAFYLCASSRGQGNNYGYTFGSGTRLTVV.

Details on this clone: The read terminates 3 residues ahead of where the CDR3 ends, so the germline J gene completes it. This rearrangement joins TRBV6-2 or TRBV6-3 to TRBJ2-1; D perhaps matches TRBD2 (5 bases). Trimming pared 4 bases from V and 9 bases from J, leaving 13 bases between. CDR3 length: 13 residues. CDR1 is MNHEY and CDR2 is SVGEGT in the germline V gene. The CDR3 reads CASSSTSIAEQFF. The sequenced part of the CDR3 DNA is TGTGCCAGCAGTTCAACTAGTATTGCTGAG.

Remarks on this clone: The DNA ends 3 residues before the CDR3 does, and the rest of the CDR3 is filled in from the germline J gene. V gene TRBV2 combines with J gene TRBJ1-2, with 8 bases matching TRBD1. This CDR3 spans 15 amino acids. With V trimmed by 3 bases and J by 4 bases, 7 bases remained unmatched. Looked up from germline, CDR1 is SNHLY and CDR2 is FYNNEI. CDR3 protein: CASSDRQGSTYGYTF. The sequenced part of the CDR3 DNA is TGTGCCAGCAGTGACAGACAGGGGAGTACCTATGGC.

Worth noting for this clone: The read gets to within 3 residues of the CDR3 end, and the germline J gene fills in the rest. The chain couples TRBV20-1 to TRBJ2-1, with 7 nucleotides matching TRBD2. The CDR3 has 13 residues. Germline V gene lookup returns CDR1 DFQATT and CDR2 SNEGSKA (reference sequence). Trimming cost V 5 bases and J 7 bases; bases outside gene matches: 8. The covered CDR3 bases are TGCAGTGCTCTCGGGGGGTACGGGAATGAG. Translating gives CSALGGYGNE. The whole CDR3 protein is CSALGGYGNEQFF.

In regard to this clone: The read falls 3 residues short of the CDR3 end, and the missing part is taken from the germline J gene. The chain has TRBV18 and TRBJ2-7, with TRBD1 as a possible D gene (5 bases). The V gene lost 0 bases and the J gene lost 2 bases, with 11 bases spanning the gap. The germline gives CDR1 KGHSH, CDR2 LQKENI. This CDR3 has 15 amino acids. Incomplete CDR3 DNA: TGTGCCAGCTCACCACCAAGGCAGGGCGCCTACGAG. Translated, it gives CASSPPRQGAYE. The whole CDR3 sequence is CASSPPRQGAYEQYF.

CDR3 DNA, as far as it was read: TGCAGTGCTAGAGCGGGGGGACAGGGCCTC. Protein sequence: CSARAGGQGL. The full CDR3 is CSARAGGQGLYTF. The gene calls are TRBV20-1 and TRBJ1-2; TRBD1 agrees at 9 bases. The read falls 3 residues short of the CDR3 end, and the missing part is taken from the germline J gene. The CDR3 spans 13 residues. The germline gives CDR1 DFQATT, CDR2 SNEGSKA (reference sequence).

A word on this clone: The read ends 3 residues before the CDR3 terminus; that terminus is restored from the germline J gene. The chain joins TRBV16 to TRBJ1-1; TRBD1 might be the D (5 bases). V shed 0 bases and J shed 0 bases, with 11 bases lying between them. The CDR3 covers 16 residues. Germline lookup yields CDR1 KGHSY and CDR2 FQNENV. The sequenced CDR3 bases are TGTGCCAGCAGCCAATCTCCAGGGCGCTTGAACACTGAA. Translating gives CASSQSPGRLNTE. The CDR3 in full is CASSQSPGRLNTEAFF.

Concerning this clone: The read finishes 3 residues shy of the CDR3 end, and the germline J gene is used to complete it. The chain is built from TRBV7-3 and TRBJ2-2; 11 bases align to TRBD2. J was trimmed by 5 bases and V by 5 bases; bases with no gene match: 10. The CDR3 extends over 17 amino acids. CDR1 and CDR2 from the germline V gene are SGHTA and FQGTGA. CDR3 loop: CASSLNSGGAETGELFF. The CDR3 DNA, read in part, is TGTGCCAGCAGCCTTAATAGCGGGGGGGCGGAAACCGGGGAG.

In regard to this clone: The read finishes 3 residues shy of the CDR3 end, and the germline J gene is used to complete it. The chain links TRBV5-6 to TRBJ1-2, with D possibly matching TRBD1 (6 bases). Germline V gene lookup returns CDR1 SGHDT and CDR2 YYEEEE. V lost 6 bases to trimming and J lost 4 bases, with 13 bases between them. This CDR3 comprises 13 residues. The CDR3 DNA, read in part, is TGTGCCAGCAACACACAGGGCGCCTATGGC. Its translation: CASNTQGAYG. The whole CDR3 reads CASNTQGAYGYTF.

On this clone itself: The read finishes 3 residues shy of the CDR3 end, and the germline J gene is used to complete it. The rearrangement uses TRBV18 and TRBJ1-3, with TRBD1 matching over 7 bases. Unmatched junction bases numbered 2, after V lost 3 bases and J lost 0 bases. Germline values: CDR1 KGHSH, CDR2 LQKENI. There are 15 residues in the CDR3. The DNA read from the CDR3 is TGTGCCAGCTCACCGGGACAGCACTCTGGAAACACC. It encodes CASSPGQHSGNT. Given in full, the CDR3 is CASSPGQHSGNTIYF.

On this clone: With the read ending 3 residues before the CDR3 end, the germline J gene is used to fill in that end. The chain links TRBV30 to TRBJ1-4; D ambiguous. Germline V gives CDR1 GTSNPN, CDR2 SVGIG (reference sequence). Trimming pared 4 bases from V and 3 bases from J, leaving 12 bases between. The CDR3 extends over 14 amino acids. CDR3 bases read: TGTGCCTGGACAGGCCTGTCCGCTAATGAAAAA. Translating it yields CAWTGLSANEK. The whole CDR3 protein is CAWTGLSANEKLFF.

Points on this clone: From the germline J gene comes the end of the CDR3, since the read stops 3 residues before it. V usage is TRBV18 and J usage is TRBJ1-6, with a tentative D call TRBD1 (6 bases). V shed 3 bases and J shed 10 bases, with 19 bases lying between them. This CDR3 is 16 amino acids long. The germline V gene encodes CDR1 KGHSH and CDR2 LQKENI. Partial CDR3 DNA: TGTGCCAGCTCACCCAGTGGGGGGGACACTCCCTCACCC. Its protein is CASSPSGGDTPSP. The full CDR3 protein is CASSPSGGDTPSPLHF.

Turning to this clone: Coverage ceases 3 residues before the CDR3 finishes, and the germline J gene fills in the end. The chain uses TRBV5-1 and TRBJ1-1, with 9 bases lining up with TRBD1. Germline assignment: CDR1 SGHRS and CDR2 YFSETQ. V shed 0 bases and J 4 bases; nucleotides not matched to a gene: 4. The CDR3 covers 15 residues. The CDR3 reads CASSLDRGPGTEAFF. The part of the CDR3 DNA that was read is TGCGCCAGCAGCTTGGACAGGGGGCCAGGCACTGAA.

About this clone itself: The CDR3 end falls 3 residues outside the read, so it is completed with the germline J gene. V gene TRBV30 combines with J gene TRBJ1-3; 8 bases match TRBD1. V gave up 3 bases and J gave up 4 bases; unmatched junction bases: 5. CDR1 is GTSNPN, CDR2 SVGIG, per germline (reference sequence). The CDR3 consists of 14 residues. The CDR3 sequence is CAWRFRDRGNTIYF. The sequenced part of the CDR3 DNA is TGTGCCTGGAGATTCCGGGACAGGGGAAACACC. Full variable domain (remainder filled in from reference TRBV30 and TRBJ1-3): SQTIHQWPATLVQPVGSPLSLECTVEGTSNPNLYWYRQAAGRGLQLLFYSVGIGQISSEVPQNLSASRPQDRQFILSSKKLLLSDSGFYLCAWRFRDRGNTIYFGEGSWLTVV.

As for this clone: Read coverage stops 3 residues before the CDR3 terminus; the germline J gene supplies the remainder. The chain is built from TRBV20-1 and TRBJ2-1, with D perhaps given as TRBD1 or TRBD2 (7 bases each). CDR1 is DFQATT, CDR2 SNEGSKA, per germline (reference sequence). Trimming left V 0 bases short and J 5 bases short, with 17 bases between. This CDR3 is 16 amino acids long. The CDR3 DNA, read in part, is TGCAGTGCTAGAGAAGGGGCCAGGGGGAGGGACAATGAG. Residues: CSAREGARGRDNE. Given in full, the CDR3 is CSAREGARGRDNEQFF.

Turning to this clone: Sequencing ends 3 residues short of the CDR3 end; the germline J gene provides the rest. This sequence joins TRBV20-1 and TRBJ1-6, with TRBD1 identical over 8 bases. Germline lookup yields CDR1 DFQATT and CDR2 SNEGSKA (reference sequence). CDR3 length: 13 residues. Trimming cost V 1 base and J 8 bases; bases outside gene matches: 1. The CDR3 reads CSARGQGYSPLHF. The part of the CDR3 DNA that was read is TGCAGTGCTAGAGGACAGGGGTATTCACCC.

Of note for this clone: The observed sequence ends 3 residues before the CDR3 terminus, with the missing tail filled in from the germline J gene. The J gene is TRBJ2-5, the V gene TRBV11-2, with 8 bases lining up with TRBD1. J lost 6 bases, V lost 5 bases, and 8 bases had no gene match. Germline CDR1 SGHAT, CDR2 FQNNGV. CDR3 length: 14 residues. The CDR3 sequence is CASSPRTGLKTQYF. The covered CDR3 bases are TGTGCCAGCAGCCCCAGGACAGGGCTAAAGACC.

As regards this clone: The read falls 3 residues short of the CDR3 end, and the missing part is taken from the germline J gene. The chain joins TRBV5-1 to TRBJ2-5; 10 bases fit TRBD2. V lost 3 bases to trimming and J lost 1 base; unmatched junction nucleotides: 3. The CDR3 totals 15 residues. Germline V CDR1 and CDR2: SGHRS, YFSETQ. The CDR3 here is CASSSGLASQETQYF. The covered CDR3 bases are TGCGCCAGCAGCTCGGGACTAGCGAGCCAAGAGACC.

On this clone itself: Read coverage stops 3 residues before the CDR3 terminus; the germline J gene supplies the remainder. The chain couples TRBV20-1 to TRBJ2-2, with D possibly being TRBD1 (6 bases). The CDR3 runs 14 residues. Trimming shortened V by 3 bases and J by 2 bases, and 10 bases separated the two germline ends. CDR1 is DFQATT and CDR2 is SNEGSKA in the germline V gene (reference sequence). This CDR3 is CSARGQPNTGELFF. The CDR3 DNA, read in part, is TGCAGTGCTAGGGGACAACCTAACACCGGGGAG.